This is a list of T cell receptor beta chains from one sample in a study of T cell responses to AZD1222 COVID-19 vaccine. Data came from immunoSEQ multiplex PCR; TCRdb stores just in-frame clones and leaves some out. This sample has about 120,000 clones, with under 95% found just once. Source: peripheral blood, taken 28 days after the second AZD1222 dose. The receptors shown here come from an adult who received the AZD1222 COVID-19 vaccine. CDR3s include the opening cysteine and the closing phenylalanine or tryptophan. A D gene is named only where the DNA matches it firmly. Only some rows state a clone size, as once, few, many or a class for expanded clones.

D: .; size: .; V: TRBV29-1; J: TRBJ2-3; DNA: TGCAGCTCAAGCGGGAGCACAGATACGCAGTATTTT; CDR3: CSSSGSTDTQYF
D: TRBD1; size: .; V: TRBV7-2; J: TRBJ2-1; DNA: TGTGCCAGCAGCTTTATTGGCAGGGGGTCGTACAATGAGCAGTTCTTC; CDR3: CASSFIGRGSYNEQFF
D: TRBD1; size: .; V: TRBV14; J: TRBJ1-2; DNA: TGTGCCAGCAGCCCGTGGACAGGGATTAACTATGGCTACACCTTC; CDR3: CASSPWTGINYGYTF
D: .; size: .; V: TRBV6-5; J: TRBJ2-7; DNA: TGTGCCAGCAAGGAGGGGGCCAAGAGAAGCGAGCAGTACTTC; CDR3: CASKEGAKRSEQYF
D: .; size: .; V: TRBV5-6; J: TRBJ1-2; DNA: TGTGCCAGCAGCTTTCTCAACTATGGCTACACCTTC; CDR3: CASSFLNYGYTF
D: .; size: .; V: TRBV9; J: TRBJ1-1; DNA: TGTGCCAGCAGCGTAGGTACAGGCCAAGTCATGAACACTGAAGCTTTCTTT; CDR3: CASSVGTGQVMNTEAFF
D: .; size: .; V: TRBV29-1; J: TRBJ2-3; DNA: TGCAGCGCAACAAAGCAGGGAAACCCAGATACGCAGTATTTT; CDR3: CSATKQGNPDTQYF
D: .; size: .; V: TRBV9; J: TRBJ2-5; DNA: TGTGCCAGCAGCGTAGCAGCTAGCCAAGAGACCCAGTACTTC; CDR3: CASSVAASQETQYF
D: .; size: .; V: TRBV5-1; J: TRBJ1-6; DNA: TGCGCCAGCAGGCCGGACGCGGGCTCACCCCTCCACTTT; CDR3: CASRPDAGSPLHF
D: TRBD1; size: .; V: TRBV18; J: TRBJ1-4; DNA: TGTGCCAGCTCACCCACCAGGGGGTTGGAAAAACTGTTTTTT; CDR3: CASSPTRGLEKLFF
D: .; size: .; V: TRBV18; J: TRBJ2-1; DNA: TGTGCCAGCTCACCACGGGCCGGGGTCCCCAATGAGCAGTTCTTC; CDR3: CASSPRAGVPNEQFF
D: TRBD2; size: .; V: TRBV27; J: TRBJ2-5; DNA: TGTGCCAGCAAAGCAGGCCCCCTTGGGGGGGCCCAGTACTTC; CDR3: CASKAGPLGGAQYF
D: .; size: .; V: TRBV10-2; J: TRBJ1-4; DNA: TGCGCCAGCAGTGAATTGAAGGGCGGGAAACTGTTTTTT; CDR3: CASSELKGGKLFF
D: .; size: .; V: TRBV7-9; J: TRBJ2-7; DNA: TGTGCCAGCAGCTTAGCGACCATTCTAGGGGACGAGCAGTACTTC; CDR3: CASSLATILGDEQYF
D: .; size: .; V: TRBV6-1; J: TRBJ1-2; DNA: TGTGCCAGCAGTGAGATCGGTTATGGCTACACCTTC; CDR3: CASSEIGYGYTF
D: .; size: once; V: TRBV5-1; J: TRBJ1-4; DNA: TGCGCCAGCAGCTCCGGGTCTTTTAATGAAAAACTGTTTTTT; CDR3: CASSSGSFNEKLFF
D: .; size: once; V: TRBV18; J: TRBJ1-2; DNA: TGTGCCAGCTCACGTGACAGAGGAAATGGCTACACCTTC; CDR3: CASSRDRGNGYTF
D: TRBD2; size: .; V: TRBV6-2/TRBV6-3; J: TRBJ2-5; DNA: TGTGCCAGCAGTGGCTCCACAGGACTAGCACTAGGGACCCAGTACTTC; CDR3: CASSGSTGLALGTQYF
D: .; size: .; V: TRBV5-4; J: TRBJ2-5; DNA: TGTGCCAGCAGCTTGGATCACCAAGAGACCCAGTACTTC; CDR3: CASSLDHQETQYF
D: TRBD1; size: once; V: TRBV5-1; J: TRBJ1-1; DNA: TGCGCCAGCAGCTTGACCCGACAGGGGCTTAAGGCTTTCTTT; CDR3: CASSLTRQGLKAFF
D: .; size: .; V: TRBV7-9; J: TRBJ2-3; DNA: TGTGCCAGCAGCTTAGCGCGGCGGGCTGCTAGCACAGATACGCAGTATTTT; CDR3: CASSLARRAASTDTQYF
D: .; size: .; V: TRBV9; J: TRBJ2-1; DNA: TGTGCCAGCAGCGAGGGACCCTACAATGAGCAGTTCTTC; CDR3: CASSEGPYNEQFF
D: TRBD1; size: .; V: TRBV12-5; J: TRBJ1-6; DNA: TGTGCTAGTGGTTTGGCAGGGGGTCCTTCACCCCTCCACTTT; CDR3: CASGLAGGPSPLHF
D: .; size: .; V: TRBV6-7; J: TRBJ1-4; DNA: TGTGCCAGCAGTCTTCGGCAGGGAGGGGAAAAACTGTTTTTT; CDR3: CASSLRQGGEKLFF
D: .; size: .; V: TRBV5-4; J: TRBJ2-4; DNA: TGTGCCAGCAGCTTGGGCCTGGCGGGGCGGGCAAACATTCAGTACTTC; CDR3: CASSLGLAGRANIQYF
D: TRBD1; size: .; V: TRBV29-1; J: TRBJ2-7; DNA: TGCAGCGTTAGACAGGGGCCCTCCTACGAGCAGTACTTC; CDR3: CSVRQGPSYEQYF